This TCR beta chain stems from a study of OX40 agonist ivuxolimab in advanced cancers. V dropped 4 bases and J dropped 7 bases, with 10 bases sitting between them. Germline-derived CDR1 and CDR2 are LGHNA and YSLEER. The CDR3 sequence is 13 residues long. Some clones are missing from TCRdb's copy, which holds only in-frame ones; the method was immunoSEQ multiplex PCR. The repertoire includes 55,000 to 80,000 clones, around 80% of them detected once, and 2.4% sits in the top ten. Cycle 7 day 1, cycle 4 day 1, and baseline were the timepoints at which blood was sampled. This chain connects TRBV4-3 to TRBJ2-2; perhaps TRBD1 as D (5 bases). The origin of this receptor is an adult with an advanced solid tumor such as melanoma, head and neck, liver or kidney cancer. Here the sequenced sample was CD4+ or CD8+ T cells sorted from blood, taken in a trial of the OX40 agonist ivuxolimab. Here the CDR3 DNA reads TGCGCCAGCAGCCCCCGTCAGGGCGGGGAGCTGTTTTTT. As protein: CASSPRQGGELFF.